Below, 22 T cell receptor beta chains from the same sample are listed, as sequenced in a study of blood T cells in healthy people across ages. Alongside a J-beta primer mix, a sample-barcoded 5' primer served in a second PCR lasting about 6 to 12 cycles. Using its own MiXCR run on the 5' RACE reads, TCRdb lists one record per CDR3 protein. Of about 930,000 distinct CDR3 sequences listed, almost 30% are singletons. The same data also went into a second study, on T cells of mothers and their children.

Sequenced material: blood. Receptors were obtained from a woman in her thirties or forties in good health.

This chain links TRBV20-1 with TRBJ2-3, with 10 bases aligning to TRBD2. Germline trimming cut 7 bases from V and 3 bases from J; bases unmatched to any gene: 10. This CDR3 has 15 amino acids. In germline, CDR1 is DFQATT, CDR2 SNEGSKA (reference sequence). The CDR3 loop is CSVRKLAGETDTQYF. The CDR3 DNA sequence: TGCAGTGTTAGGAAGCTAGCGGGAGAAACAGATACGCAGTATTTT.

This clonotype came up many times. CDR3 nucleotide sequence: TGTGCCAGCAGTTCGACAGGGGGCGAAGCTTTCTTT. It codes for CASSSTGGEAFF. V and J are TRBV7-9 and TRBJ1-1; 10 nucleotides match TRBD1. Germline trimming cut 6 bases from V and 8 bases from J; bases unmatched to any gene: 3. Germline CDR1 reads SEHNR; CDR2 reads FQNEAQ (reference sequence). This CDR3 is built from 12 residues.

The chain employs TRBV7-2 and TRBJ2-1; D not certain. The CDR3 length is 14 residues. V gave up 5 bases and J gave up 4 bases, with 12 bases separating them. CDR1 and CDR2 from the germline V gene are SGHTA and FQGNSA. The CDR3: CASSQLGTYNEQFF. The CDR3 bases are TGTGCCAGCAGCCAGTTGGGTACTTACAATGAGCAGTTCTTC.

Notes on this clonotype: This may come from a read error, since a much larger clone is one base off. The chain joins TRBV28 to TRBJ1-2; D gene ambiguous. Per the germline V gene, CDR1 is MDHEN and CDR2 is SYDVKM. CDR3 length equals 15 residues. Trimming took off 2 bases at V and 2 bases at J, with 12 bases between the two ends. CDR3 region: CASSLMPGQNYGYTF. CDR3 DNA sequence: TGTGCCAGCAGTTTAATGCCGGGTCAGAACTATGGCTACACCTTC.

This chain connects TRBV6-6 to TRBJ2-2, with D perhaps TRBD2 (6 bases). The CDR3 has 15 amino acids. Per the germline V gene, CDR1 is MNHNY and CDR2 is SVGAGI (reference sequence). Trimming pared 9 bases from V and 0 bases from J, leaving 14 bases between. CDR3 sequence reads: CASKAREANTGELFF. The CDR3, as DNA: TGTGCCAGTAAAGCCAGGGAGGCGAACACCGGGGAGCTGTTTTTT.

V is TRBV28 and J is TRBJ1-6; 7 positions match TRBD1. V shed 4 bases and J 14 bases; nucleotides not matched to a gene: 14. This CDR3 contains 15 residues. CDR1 is MDHEN and CDR2 is SYDVKM in the germline V gene. The CDR3 spells CASSSGGQPYEALHF. The CDR3 DNA sequence: TGTGCCAGCAGTTCGGGGGGACAGCCATATGAGGCCCTCCACTTT.

Concerning this clonotype itself: A junction end diverges from the germline sequence, so it may reflect a read error. The rearrangement joins TRBV29-1 to TRBJ1-3, with TRBD1 identical over 8 bases. CDR1 SQVTM and CDR2 ANQGSEA come from the germline V gene. The CDR3 spans 16 residues. The chain's CDR3 is CSVVSRQGAAGNTTYF. In DNA, the CDR3 is TGCAGCGTTGTATCTCGGCAGGGGGCCGCTGGAAACACCACATATTTT.

This clonotype showed up just a few times. The genes are TRBV7-9 and TRBJ2-7, with D uncertain. Per germline, CDR1 SEHNR and CDR2 FQNEAQ (reference sequence). The CDR3 totals 14 residues. Trimming took 5 bases from V and 2 from J, leaving 13 bases between them. CDR3 DNA: TGTGCCAGCAGCCCACCGGCAGTTACCTACGAGCAGTACTTC. Translating it yields CASSPPAVTYEQYF.

This clonotype showed up many times. The V and J genes are TRBV11-1 and TRBJ2-5; TRBD2 matches 12 bases. J was trimmed by 1 base and V by 2 bases; bases with no gene match: 5. The CDR3 is 17 amino acids. Looked up from germline, CDR1 is SGHAT and CDR2 is FQDESV (reference sequence). DNA for the CDR3: TGTGCCAGCAGCTTACGCTGGACTAGCGGGGCCCAAGAGACCCAGTACTTC. Translated: CASSLRWTSGAQETQYF.

The genes are TRBV12-3 or TRBV12-4 and TRBJ2-5; 9 bases are a match to TRBD1. Trimming took 6 bases from V and 5 from J; bases not matched to a gene: 13. This CDR3 is 16 amino acids long. DNA for the CDR3: TGTGCCAGCAGCGCCCGGGACAGGGTTTTCCGGGAGACCCAGTACTTC. Translation: CASSARDRVFRETQYF.

As to this clonotype: This may be a read error, as it is one base from a much larger clone. CDR3: CASGLGGTVLGNEQFF. The CDR3, as DNA: TGCGCCAGCGGCTTGGGGGGTACAGTCCTCGGGAATGAGCAGTTCTTC. The rearrangement links TRBV5-1 to TRBJ2-1, with a possible D match to TRBD2 (6 bases). CDR3 length: 16 residues. Per germline, CDR1 SGHRS and CDR2 YFSETQ.

This clonotype came up a few times. The chain links TRBV27 to TRBJ1-4; D is unresolved. The CDR3 contains 16 residues. Trimming removed 6 bases from V and 0 bases from J, with 14 bases in between. Germline-derived CDR1 and CDR2 are MNHEY and SMNVEV (reference sequence). CDR3 amino acids: CASRPHAVATNEKLFF. CDR3 DNA: TGTGCCAGCAGGCCTCATGCCGTAGCAACTAATGAAAAACTGTTTTTT.

The V and J genes are TRBV7-2 and TRBJ1-2; the D is unclear. Germline lookup yields CDR1 SGHTA and CDR2 FQGNSA. This CDR3 is built from 13 residues. Trimming took 3 bases from V and 3 from J, leaving 8 bases between them. CDR3: CASSFRADYGYTF. DNA for the CDR3: TGTGCCAGCAGCTTTCGGGCTGACTATGGCTACACCTTC. Variable domain in full (rest from reference TRBV7-2 and TRBJ1-2): GAGVSQSPSNKVTEKGKDVELRCDPISGHTALYWYRQSLGQGLEFLIYFQGNSAPDKSGLPSDRFSAERTGGSVSTLTIQRTQQEDSAVYLCASSFRADYGYTFGSGTRLTVV.

The gene calls are TRBV4-1 and TRBJ1-5, with TRBD1 matching 10 bases. CDR3 length: 14 amino acids. In germline, CDR1 is MGHRA, CDR2 YSYEKL. The V gene end was trimmed by 9 bases and the J gene end by 4 bases; junction bases not matched to a gene: 6. This CDR3 is CARGQGFANQPQHF. In DNA form, the CDR3 reads TGCGCCAGGGGACAGGGGTTTGCGAATCAGCCCCAGCATTTT.

CDR3 loop: CASSVRDNREAFF. In nucleotides, the CDR3 is TGTGCCAGCAGCGTAAGGGACAACCGGGAAGCTTTCTTT. The rearrangement links TRBV7-9 to TRBJ1-1; tentative D call: TRBD1 (6 bases). The CDR3 totals 13 residues. Germline CDR1 reads SEHNR; CDR2 reads FQNEAQ (reference sequence). The V end lost 5 bases, the J end lost 8 bases, and 15 bases lay between the germline ends. The full variable domain, its missing parts supplied by reference TRBV7-9 and TRBJ1-1, is DTGVSQNPRHKITKRGQNVTFRCDPISEHNRLYWYRQTLGQGPEFLTYFQNEAQLEKSRLLSDRFSAERPKGSFSTLEIQRTEQGDSAMYLCASSVRDNREAFFGQGTRLTVV.

This chain uses TRBV27 with TRBJ1-1; D is perhaps TRBD1 (6 bases). Trimming pared 5 bases from V and 4 bases from J, leaving 20 bases between. The length of the CDR3 is 16 residues. Germline lookup yields CDR1 MNHEY and CDR2 SMNVEV (reference sequence). The CDR3 DNA is TGTGCCAGCAGTCCCCGGCTGGGGGCACGGGGCACTGAAGCTTTCTTT. Translation: CASSPRLGARGTEAFF.

This clonotype appeared a few times. The V gene is TRBV6-2 or TRBV6-3, the J gene TRBJ1-2, with TRBD1 matching 9 bases. V lost 6 bases and J lost 4; bases outside the gene matches: 18. The CDR3 is 18 residues long. Per germline, CDR1 MNHEY and CDR2 SVGEGT. CDR3: CASSNLQGADHRRYGYTF. CDR3 DNA: TGTGCCAGCAGCAACCTACAGGGGGCCGATCATAGGCGCTATGGCTACACCTTC.

The chain joins TRBV20-1 to TRBJ2-7, with 7 bases that match TRBD1. TRBJ2-5 explains the end of the DNA better; the J call may be wrong. The CDR3 extends over 14 amino acids. The germline gives CDR1 DFQATT, CDR2 SNEGSKA (reference sequence). The CDR3 sequence: CSARTTGIMGTQYF. CDR3 sequence (DNA): TGCAGTGCTAGGACGACAGGGATAATGGGGACCCAGTACTTC.

The rearrangement links TRBV2 to TRBJ1-5; 8 bases align to TRBD1. V gave up 6 bases and J gave up 4 bases; unmatched junction bases: 5. The germline V gene has CDR1 SNHLY and CDR2 FYNNEI. The CDR3 length is 14 residues. CDR3 loop: CASSQGAWNQPQHF. CDR3 bases: TGTGCCAGCAGCCAGGGGGCGTGGAATCAGCCCCAGCATTTT.

This clonotype appeared a few times. The chain employs TRBV7-2 and TRBJ2-1, with a tentative D call TRBD1 (6 bases). Trimming stripped 2 bases from V and 7 bases from J, with 21 bases between. CDR3 length: 17 residues. Germline lookup yields CDR1 SGHTA and CDR2 FQGNSA. The DNA of the CDR3 is TGTGCCAGCAGCTTATCGGGACACACGGTCTCGGGGAATGAGCAGTTCTTC. Protein: CASSLSGHTVSGNEQFF.

This sequence joins TRBV20-1 and TRBJ2-5; 9 bases map to TRBD2. This CDR3 is 15 amino acids long. Germline CDR1 DFQATT, CDR2 SNEGSKA (reference sequence). V shed 3 bases, J shed 2 bases, and the junction held 7 bases outside the gene matches. CDR3 in amino acids: CSASLAGLLQETQYF. DNA for the CDR3: TGCAGTGCTAGCCTAGCGGGGCTCCTACAAGAGACCCAGTACTTC.

This clonotype was detected a few times. The chain recombines TRBV4-1 with TRBJ2-1; either TRBD1 or TRBD2 may fit D (6 bases each). The V gene lost 7 bases and the J gene lost 4 bases, with 17 bases spanning the gap. Germline CDR1 reads MGHRA; CDR2 reads YSYEKL. This CDR3 is 15 amino acids long. This CDR3 is CASNLGPGAYNEQFF. The CDR3 DNA is TGCGCCAGCAACCTGGGCCCGGGGGCGTACAATGAGCAGTTCTTC.